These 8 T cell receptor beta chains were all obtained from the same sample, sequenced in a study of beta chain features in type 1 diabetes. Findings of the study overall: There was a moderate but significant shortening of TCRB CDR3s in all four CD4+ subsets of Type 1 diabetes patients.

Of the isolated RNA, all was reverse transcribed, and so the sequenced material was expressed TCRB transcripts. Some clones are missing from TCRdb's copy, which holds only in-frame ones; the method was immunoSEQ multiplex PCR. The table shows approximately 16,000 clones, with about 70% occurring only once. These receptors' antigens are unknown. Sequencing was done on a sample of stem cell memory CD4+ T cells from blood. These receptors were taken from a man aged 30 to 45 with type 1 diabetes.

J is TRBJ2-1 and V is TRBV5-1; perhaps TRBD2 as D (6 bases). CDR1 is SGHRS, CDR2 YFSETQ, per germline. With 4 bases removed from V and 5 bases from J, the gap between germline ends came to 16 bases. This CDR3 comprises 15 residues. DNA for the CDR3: TGCGCCAGCAGCCCCGCCGGGGGAAAACACAATGAGCAGTTCTTC. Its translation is CASSPAGGKHNEQFF.

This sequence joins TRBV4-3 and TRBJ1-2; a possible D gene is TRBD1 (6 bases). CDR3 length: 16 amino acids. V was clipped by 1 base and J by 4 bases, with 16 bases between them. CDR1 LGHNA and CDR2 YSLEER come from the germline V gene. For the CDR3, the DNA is TGCGCCAGCAGCCAAGCCGGAATCAGGGGATCCTATGGCTACACCTTC. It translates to CASSQAGIRGSYGYTF.

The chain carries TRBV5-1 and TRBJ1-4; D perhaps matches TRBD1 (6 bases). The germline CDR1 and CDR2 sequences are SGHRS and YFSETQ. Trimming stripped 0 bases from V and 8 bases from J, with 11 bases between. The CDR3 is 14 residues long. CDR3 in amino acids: CASSLAGAREKLFF. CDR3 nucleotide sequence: TGCGCCAGCAGCTTGGCAGGGGCTCGCGAAAAACTGTTTTTT. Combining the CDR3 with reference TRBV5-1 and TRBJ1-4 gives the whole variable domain KAGVTQTPRYLIKTRGQQVTLSCSPISGHRSVSWYQQTPGQGLQFLFEYFSETQRNKGNFPGRFSGRQFSNSRSEMNVSTLELGDSALYLCASSLAGAREKLFFGSGTQLSVL.

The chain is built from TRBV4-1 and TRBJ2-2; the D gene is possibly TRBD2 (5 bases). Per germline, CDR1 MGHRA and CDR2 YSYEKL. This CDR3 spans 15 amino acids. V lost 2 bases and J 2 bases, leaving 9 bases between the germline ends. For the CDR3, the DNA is TGCGCCAGCAGCCAATCGGGGTCTAACACCGGGGAGCTGTTTTTT. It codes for CASSQSGSNTGELFF.

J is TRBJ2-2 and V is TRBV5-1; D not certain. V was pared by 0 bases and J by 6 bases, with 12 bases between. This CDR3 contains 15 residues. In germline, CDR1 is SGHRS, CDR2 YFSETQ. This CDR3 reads CASSLVSASAGELFF. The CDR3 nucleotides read TGCGCCAGCAGCTTGGTCAGCGCCTCAGCCGGGGAGCTGTTTTTT.

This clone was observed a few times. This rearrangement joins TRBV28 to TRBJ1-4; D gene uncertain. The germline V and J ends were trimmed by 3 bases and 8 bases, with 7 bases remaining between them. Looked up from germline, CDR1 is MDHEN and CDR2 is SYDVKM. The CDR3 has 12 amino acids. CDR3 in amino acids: CASSFSLEKLFF. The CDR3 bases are TGTGCCAGCAGTTTTTCCTTAGAAAAACTGTTTTTT.

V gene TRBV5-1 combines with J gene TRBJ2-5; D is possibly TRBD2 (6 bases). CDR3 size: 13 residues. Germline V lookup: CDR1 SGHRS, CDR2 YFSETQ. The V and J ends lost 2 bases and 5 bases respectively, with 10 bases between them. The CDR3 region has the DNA TGCGCCAGCAGCTTCCCGGGGGACGAGACCCAGTACTTC. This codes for CASSFPGDETQYF.

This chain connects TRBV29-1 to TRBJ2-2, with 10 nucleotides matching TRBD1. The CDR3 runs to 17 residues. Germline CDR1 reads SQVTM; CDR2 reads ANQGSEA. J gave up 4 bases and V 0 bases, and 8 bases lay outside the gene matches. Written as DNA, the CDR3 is TGCAGCGTTGAAGAAGGAGACAGGGGGCCCTCCACCGGGGAGCTGTTTTTT. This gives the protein CSVEEGDRGPSTGELFF.